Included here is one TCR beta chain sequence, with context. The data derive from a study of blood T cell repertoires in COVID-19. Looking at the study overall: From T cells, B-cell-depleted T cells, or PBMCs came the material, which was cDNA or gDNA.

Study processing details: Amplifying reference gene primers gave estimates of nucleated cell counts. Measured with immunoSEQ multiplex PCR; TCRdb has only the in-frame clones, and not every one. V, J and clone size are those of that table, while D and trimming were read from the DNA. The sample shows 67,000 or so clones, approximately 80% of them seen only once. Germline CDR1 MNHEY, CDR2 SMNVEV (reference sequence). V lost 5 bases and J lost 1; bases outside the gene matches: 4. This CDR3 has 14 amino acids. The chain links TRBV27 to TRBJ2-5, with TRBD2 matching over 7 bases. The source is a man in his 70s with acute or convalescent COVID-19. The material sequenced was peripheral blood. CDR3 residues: CASSLRGIQETQYF. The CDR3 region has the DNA TGTGCCAGCAGTCTGCGGGGGATCCAAGAGACCCAGTACTTC.